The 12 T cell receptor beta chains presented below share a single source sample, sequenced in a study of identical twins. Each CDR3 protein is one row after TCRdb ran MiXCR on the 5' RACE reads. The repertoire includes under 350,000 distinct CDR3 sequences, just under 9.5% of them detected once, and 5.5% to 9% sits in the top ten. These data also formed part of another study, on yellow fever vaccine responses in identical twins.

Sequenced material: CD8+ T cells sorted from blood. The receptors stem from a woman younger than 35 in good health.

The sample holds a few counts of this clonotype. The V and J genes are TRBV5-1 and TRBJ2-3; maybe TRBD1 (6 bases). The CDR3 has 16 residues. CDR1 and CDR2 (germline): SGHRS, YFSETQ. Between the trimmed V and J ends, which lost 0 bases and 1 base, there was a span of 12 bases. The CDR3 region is CASSLVWGHGTDTQYF. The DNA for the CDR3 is TGCGCCAGCAGCTTGGTCTGGGGACACGGCACAGATACGCAGTATTTT.

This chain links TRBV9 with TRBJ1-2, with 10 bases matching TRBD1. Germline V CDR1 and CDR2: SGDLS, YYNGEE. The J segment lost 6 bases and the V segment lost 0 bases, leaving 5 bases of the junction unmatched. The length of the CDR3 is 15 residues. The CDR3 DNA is TGTGCCAGCAGCGTAGGTGGGACAGGGGAGGATGGCTACACCTTC. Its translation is CASSVGGTGEDGYTF.

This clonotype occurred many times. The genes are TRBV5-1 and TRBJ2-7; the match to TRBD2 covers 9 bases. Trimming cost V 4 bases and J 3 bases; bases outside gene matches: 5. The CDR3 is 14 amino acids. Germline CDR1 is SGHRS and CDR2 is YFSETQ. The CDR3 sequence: CASSLGTSSYEQYF. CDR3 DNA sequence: TGCGCCAGCAGCCTGGGGACTAGCAGCTACGAGCAGTACTTC.

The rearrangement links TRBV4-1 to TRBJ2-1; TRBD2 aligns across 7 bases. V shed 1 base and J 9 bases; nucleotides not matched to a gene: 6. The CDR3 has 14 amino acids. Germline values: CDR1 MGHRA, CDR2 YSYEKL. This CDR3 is CASSQVLRESEQFF. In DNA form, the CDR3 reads TGCGCCAGCAGCCAAGTATTGCGGGAGAGTGAGCAGTTCTTC.

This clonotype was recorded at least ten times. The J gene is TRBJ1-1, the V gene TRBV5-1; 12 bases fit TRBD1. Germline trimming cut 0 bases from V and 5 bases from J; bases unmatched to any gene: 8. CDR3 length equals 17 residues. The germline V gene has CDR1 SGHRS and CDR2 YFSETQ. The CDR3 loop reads CASSLGRDRGLLTEAFF. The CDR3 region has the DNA TGCGCCAGCAGCTTGGGCCGGGACAGGGGGCTGTTGACTGAAGCTTTCTTT.

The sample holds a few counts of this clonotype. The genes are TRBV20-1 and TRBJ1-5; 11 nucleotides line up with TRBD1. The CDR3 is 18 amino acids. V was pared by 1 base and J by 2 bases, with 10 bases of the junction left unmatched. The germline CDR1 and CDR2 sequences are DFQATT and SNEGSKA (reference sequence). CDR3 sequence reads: CSARGGQGAMVGNQPQHF. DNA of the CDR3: TGCAGTGCTAGAGGTGGACAGGGGGCAATGGTTGGCAATCAGCCCCAGCATTTT.

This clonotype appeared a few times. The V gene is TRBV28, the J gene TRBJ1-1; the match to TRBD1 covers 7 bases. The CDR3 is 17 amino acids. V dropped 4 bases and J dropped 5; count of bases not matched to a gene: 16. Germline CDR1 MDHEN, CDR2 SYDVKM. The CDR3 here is CASSWGIRDSQSTEAFF. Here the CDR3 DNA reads TGTGCCAGCAGTTGGGGAATCCGGGACAGCCAGAGTACTGAAGCTTTCTTT.

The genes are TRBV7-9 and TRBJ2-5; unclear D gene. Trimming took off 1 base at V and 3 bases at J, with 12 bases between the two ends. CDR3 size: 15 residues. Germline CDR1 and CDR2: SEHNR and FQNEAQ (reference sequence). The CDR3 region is CASSLDEAAEETQYF. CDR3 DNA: TGTGCCAGCAGCTTAGATGAGGCAGCCGAAGAGACCCAGTACTTC.

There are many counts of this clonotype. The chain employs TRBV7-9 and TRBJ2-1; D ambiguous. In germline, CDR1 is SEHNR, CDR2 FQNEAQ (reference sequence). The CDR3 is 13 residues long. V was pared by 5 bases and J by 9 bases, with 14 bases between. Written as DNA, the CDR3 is TGTGCCAGCAGCCCAAAAGGGTACGGTGAGCAGTTCTTC. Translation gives CASSPKGYGEQFF.

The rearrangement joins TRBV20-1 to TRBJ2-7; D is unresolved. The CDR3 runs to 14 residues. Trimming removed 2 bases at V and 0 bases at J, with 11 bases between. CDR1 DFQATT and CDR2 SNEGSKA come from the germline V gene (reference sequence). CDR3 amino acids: CSARPFLGSYEQYF. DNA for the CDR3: TGCAGTGCTAGACCCTTCCTAGGCTCCTACGAGCAGTACTTC.

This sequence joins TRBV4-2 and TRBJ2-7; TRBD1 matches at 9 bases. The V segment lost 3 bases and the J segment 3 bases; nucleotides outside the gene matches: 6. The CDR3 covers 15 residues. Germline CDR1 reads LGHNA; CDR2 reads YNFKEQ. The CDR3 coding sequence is TGTGCCAGCAGCCAGGGGACAGGGTCAGTCTACGAGCAGTACTTC. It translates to CASSQGTGSVYEQYF.

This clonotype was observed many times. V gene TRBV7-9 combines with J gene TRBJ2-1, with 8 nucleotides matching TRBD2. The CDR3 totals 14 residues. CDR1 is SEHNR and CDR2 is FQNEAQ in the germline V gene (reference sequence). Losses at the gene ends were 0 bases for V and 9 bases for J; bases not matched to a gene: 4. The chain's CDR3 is CASSLAGRAGEQFF. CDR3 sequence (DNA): TGTGCCAGCAGCTTAGCCGGGAGGGCGGGTGAGCAGTTCTTC.